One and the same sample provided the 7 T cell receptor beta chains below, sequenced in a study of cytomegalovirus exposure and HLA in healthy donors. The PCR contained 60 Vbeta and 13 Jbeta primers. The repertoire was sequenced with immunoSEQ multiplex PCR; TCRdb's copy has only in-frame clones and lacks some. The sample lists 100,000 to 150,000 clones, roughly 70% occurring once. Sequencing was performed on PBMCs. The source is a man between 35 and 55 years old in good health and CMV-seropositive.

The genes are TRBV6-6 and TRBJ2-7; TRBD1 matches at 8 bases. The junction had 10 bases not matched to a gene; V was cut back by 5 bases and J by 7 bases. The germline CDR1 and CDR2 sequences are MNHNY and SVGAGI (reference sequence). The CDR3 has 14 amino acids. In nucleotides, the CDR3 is TGTGCCAGCAGTCCGACAGGGGCCTTGGAGGAGCAGTACTTC. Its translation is CASSPTGALEEQYF.

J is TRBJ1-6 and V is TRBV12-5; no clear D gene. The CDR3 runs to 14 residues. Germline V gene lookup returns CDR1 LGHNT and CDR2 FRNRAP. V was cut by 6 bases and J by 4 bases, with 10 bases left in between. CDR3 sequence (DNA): TGTGCTAGTGGCTTAAGCGCATATAATTCACCCCTCCACTTT. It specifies CASGLSAYNSPLHF.

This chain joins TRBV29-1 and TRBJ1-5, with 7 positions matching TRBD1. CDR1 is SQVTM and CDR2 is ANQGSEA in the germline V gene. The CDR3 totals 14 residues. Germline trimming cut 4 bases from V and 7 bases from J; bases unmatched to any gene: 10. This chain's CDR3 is CSVGQGGTGQPQHF. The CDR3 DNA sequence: TGCAGCGTTGGACAGGGAGGTACAGGACAGCCCCAGCATTTT. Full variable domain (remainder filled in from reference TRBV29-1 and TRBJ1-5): SAVISQKPSRDICQRGTSLTIQCQVDSQVTMMFWYRQQPGQSLTLIATANQGSEATYESGFVIDKFPISRPNLTFSTLTVSNMSPEDSSIYLCSVGQGGTGQPQHFGDGTRLSIL.

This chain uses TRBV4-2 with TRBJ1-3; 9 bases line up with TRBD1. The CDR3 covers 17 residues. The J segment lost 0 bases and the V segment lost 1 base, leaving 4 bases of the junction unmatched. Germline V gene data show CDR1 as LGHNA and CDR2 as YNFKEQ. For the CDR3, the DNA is TGTGCCAGCAGCCAAGGACAGGGGGAGTTCTCTGGAAACACCATATATTTT. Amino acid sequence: CASSQGQGEFSGNTIYF.

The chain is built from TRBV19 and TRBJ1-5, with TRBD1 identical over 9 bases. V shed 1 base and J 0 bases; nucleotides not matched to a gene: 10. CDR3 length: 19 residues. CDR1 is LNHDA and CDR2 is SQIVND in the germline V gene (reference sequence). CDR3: CASSIGGTGTYYSNQPQHF. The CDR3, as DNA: TGTGCCAGTAGTATAGGAGGGACAGGGACTTACTATAGCAATCAGCCCCAGCATTTT.

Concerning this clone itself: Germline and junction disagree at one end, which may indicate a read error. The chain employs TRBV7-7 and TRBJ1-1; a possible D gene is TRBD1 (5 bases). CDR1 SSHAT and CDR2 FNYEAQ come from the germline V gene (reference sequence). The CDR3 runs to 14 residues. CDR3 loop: CASSLLTVNTEAFF. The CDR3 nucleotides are TGTGCTAGCAGCTTATTGACAGTGAACACTGAAGCTTTCTTT.

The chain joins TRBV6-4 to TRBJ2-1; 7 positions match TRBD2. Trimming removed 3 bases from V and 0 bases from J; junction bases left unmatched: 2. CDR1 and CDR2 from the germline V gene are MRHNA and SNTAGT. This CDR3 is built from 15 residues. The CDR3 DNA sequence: TGTGCCAGCAGTGAATTAGCGGGCTCCTACAATGAGCAGTTCTTC. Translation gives CASSELAGSYNEQFF.